These 32 T cell receptor beta chains share one sample of origin, sequenced in a study of cytomegalovirus exposure and HLA in healthy donors. The PCR used 60 Vbeta and 13 Jbeta primers. Repertoires were generated with immunoSEQ multiplex PCR, while TCRdb's copy carries only in-frame clones and drops some. The sample includes around 50,000 clones. Sequencing was performed on PBMCs. The receptors derive from a woman aged 40 to 55 in good health and CMV-seronegative.

The V and J genes are TRBV5-5 and TRBJ1-5; D is undetermined. Germline CDR1 and CDR2: SGHKS and YYEKEE (reference sequence). Trimming removed 4 bases from V and 5 bases from J, with 16 bases in between. The CDR3 is 15 residues long. CDR3 sequence: CASSGLPFPDQPQHF. The CDR3 bases are TGTGCCAGCAGCGGACTACCATTTCCCGATCAGCCCCAGCATTTT.

Written as DNA, the CDR3 is TGCGCCAGCAGCTTGGGACATATCGCGGGGGAGCTGTTTTTT. Protein sequence: CASSLGHIAGELFF. This rearrangement joins TRBV5-1 to TRBJ2-2; D is uncertain. V dropped 0 bases and J dropped 8 bases, with 11 bases sitting between them. The CDR3 consists of 14 residues. Germline V lookup: CDR1 SGHRS, CDR2 YFSETQ.

The chain joins TRBV29-1 to TRBJ2-1; 7 positions agree with TRBD2. J was trimmed by 6 bases and V by 7 bases; bases with no gene match: 9. Germline assignment: CDR1 SQVTM and CDR2 ANQGSEA. This CDR3 is 13 amino acids long. CDR3 loop: CSADSGLPNEQFF. CDR3 nucleotides: TGCAGCGCGGACTCGGGACTACCCAATGAGCAGTTCTTC.

This rearrangement joins TRBV30 to TRBJ2-3; D is possibly TRBD2 (6 bases). CDR1 and CDR2 (germline): GTSNPN, SVGIG (reference sequence). The CDR3 length is 14 residues. Trimming took 3 bases from V and 0 from J, leaving 10 bases between them. Written as DNA, the CDR3 is TGTGCCTGGAGCGTAGCGGCTAGCACAGATACGCAGTATTTT. Protein: CAWSVAASTDTQYF.

The chain is built from TRBV18 and TRBJ1-2, with D possibly matching TRBD1 (5 bases). The V gene lost 2 bases and the J gene lost 8 bases, with 15 bases spanning the gap. Germline-derived CDR1 and CDR2 are KGHSH and LQKENI. The CDR3 spans 14 residues. As DNA, the CDR3 is TGTGCCAGCTCACCAAGAAGAGAGCAGGGAGGCTACACCTTC. Translated: CASSPRREQGGYTF.

The J gene is TRBJ2-7, the V gene TRBV5-1; 9 nucleotides align to TRBD1. V lost 5 bases, J lost 4 bases, and 4 bases stayed unmatched. The CDR3 is 13 amino acids. Germline-derived CDR1 and CDR2 are SGHRS and YFSETQ. CDR3 sequence (DNA): TGCGCCAGCAGTCGGGACAGGGAGTACGAGCAGTACTTC. This gives the protein CASSRDREYEQYF.

This chain connects TRBV19 to TRBJ1-3, with D possibly TRBD1 on 5 matching bases. The CDR3 covers 17 residues. The germline V and J ends were trimmed by 2 bases and 4 bases, with 18 bases remaining between them. Germline CDR1 LNHDA, CDR2 SQIVND (reference sequence). The CDR3 protein is CASSIPLAGGSGNTIYF. Here the CDR3 DNA reads TGTGCCAGTAGTATACCGCTTGCCGGGGGTAGCGGAAACACCATATATTTT.

This chain uses TRBV9 with TRBJ1-1; D is uncertain. Trimming pared 4 bases from V and 4 bases from J, leaving 14 bases between. Germline CDR1 reads SGDLS; CDR2 reads YYNGEE. The CDR3 consists of 14 residues. CDR3 in DNA: TGTGCCAGCAGCCGGGAAGGCGCGAGCACTGAAGCTTTCTTT. It encodes CASSREGASTEAFF.

The V gene is TRBV5-1, the J gene TRBJ1-1, with no clear D. Germline loops: CDR1 SGHRS, CDR2 YFSETQ. V was trimmed by 0 bases and J by 10 bases, leaving 13 bases between them. The CDR3 covers 13 residues. DNA of the CDR3: TGCGCCAGCAGCTTGGTGACTCAAACCCCAGCTTTCTTT. It encodes CASSLVTQTPAFF.

This chain uses TRBV6-6 with TRBJ2-7; possible D gene TRBD1, 7 bases. The germline V and J ends were trimmed by 0 bases and 4 bases, with 13 bases remaining between them. The CDR3 totals 15 residues. Germline-derived CDR1 and CDR2 are MNHNY and SVGAGI (reference sequence). The CDR3 nucleotides are TGTGCCAGCAGTTACTCGAGGCAGGGGGGATACGAGCAGTACTTC. It encodes CASSYSRQGGYEQYF.

This rearrangement joins TRBV7-9 to TRBJ2-1; 7 bases line up with TRBD1. V lost 8 bases and J lost 0; bases outside the gene matches: 7. There are 15 residues in the CDR3. The germline gives CDR1 SEHNR, CDR2 FQNEAQ (reference sequence). This CDR3 reads CASASTGSSYNEQFF. The CDR3 DNA follows: TGTGCCAGCGCTTCGACAGGGAGCTCCTACAATGAGCAGTTCTTC.

The chain links TRBV12-5 to TRBJ1-1, with D maybe TRBD1 (5 bases). This CDR3 is 17 amino acids long. The V gene's germline CDR1 is LGHNT and CDR2 FRNRAP. V lost 7 bases and J 3 bases, leaving 24 bases between the germline ends. DNA for the CDR3: TGTGCTAGTGCCCGGATAGGATTAAGGGACTCTGACACTGAAGCTTTCTTT. The encoded protein is CASARIGLRDSDTEAFF.

This chain joins TRBV14 and TRBJ2-3; TRBD1 matches at 8 bases. The DNA end is a closer match to TRBJ1-5, so the J assignment may be wrong. The CDR3 is 14 amino acids. Germline CDR1 SGHDN, CDR2 FVKESK. DNA of the CDR3: TGTGCCAGCAGCCGCGGACAGGGCACAGATACGCAGCATTTT. The encoded protein is CASSRGQGTDTQHF.

V is TRBV5-1 and J is TRBJ2-1, with 8 bases fitting TRBD1. Per germline, CDR1 SGHRS and CDR2 YFSETQ. The CDR3 covers 15 residues. Germline trimming cut 4 bases from V and 3 bases from J; bases unmatched to any gene: 6. The CDR3 DNA sequence: TGCGCCAGCAGCCCGGGACAGGACCTCTACAATGAGCAGTTCTTC. It codes for CASSPGQDLYNEQFF.

The gene calls are TRBV7-2 and TRBJ2-7, with a weak D call TRBD2 (5 bases). The V end lost 0 bases, the J end lost 3 bases, and 12 bases lay between the germline ends. CDR1 SGHTA and CDR2 FQGNSA come from the germline V gene. CDR3 length: 15 residues. The CDR3 nucleotides are TGTGCCAGCAGCTTAGCGGGAGTGTCCTTCTACGAGCAGTACTTC. This gives the protein CASSLAGVSFYEQYF.

The chain's CDR3 is CASGGTRNTEAFF. The CDR3 region has the DNA TGTGCCAGCGGGGGCACGAGGAACACTGAAGCTTTCTTT. The V call is TRBV27, the J call TRBJ1-1; a weak D match, TRBD1 (6 bases). V was shortened by 8 bases and J by 1 base, with 11 bases between the two germline ends. This CDR3 spans 13 amino acids. The germline gives CDR1 MNHEY, CDR2 SMNVEV (reference sequence).

V is TRBV29-1 and J is TRBJ1-2, with D maybe TRBD1 (6 bases). Trimming removed 4 bases from V and 8 bases from J, with 20 bases in between. This CDR3 is 14 amino acids long. The germline V gene encodes CDR1 SQVTM and CDR2 ANQGSEA. The DNA for the CDR3 is TGCAGCGTTGCGCTACGGGGGGGGCTGGGGGGCTACACCTTC. It is translated as CSVALRGGLGGYTF.

CDR3 region: CASSQPKDRGPNYGYTF. CDR3 nucleotide sequence: TGCGCCAGCAGCCAACCTAAAGACAGGGGGCCTAACTATGGCTACACCTTC. The chain joins TRBV4-3 to TRBJ1-2; 10 nucleotides agree with TRBD1. This CDR3 is built from 17 residues. Germline V gives CDR1 LGHNA, CDR2 YSLEER. V was clipped by 2 bases and J by 0 bases; unmatched bases: 6.

Remarks on this clone: One junction end does not reproduce the germline sequence, and a read error may be involved. The chain recombines TRBV5-1 with TRBJ2-5; D is uncertain. CDR1 and CDR2 (germline): SGHRS, YFSETQ. This CDR3 is 11 amino acids long. This chain's CDR3 is CARSLEEAQYF. CDR3 DNA sequence: TGCGCCAGAAGCTTGGAAGAGGCCCAGTACTTC.

The chain recombines TRBV6-1 with TRBJ1-5; 7 bases are a match to TRBD1. The junction had 9 bases not matched to a gene; V was cut back by 7 bases and J by 6 bases. The CDR3 totals 14 residues. Germline CDR1 MNHNS, CDR2 SASEGT. In nucleotides, the CDR3 is TGTGCCAGCACCACAACAGGGGTGGGTCAGCCCCAGCATTTT. Its protein product is CASTTTGVGQPQHF.

The chain recombines TRBV7-9 with TRBJ2-5, with D possibly being TRBD1 (5 bases). The CDR3 contains 14 residues. Trimming removed 6 bases from V and 2 bases from J, with 13 bases in between. Looked up from germline, CDR1 is SEHNR and CDR2 is FQNEAQ (reference sequence). CDR3 nucleotides: TGTGCCAGCAGTTTAACAGGTTCTCAAGAGACCCAGTACTTC. Translation: CASSLTGSQETQYF.

This sequence joins TRBV19 and TRBJ1-1; TRBD1 is a possible D gene (5 bases). CDR3 length: 14 amino acids. Between the trimmed V and J ends, which lost 2 bases and 1 base, there was a span of 8 bases. CDR1 is LNHDA and CDR2 is SQIVND in the germline V gene (reference sequence). The CDR3 spells CASSIRGQNTEAFF. In DNA form, the CDR3 reads TGTGCCAGTAGTATAAGGGGCCAGAACACTGAAGCTTTCTTT.

The chain combines TRBV5-6 with TRBJ1-2; 10 nucleotides align to TRBD1. This CDR3 contains 15 residues. Unmatched junction bases numbered 7, after V lost 4 bases and J lost 4 bases. Germline loops: CDR1 SGHDT, CDR2 YYEEEE. DNA for the CDR3: TGTGCCAGCAGCCCCCCGGGACAGGGGATCTATGGCTACACCTTC. Its protein product is CASSPPGQGIYGYTF.

The CDR3, as DNA: TGTGCCAGCTCACCACTGGGGAGGGAAGAAGCTTTCTTT. It codes for CASSPLGREEAFF. This chain joins TRBV18 and TRBJ1-1; D uncertain. V was trimmed by 1 base and J by 8 bases, leaving 11 bases between them. CDR1 is KGHSH and CDR2 is LQKENI in the germline V gene. The CDR3 runs 13 residues.

This chain connects TRBV2 to TRBJ2-3; maybe TRBD2 (5 bases). Germline CDR1 is SNHLY and CDR2 is FYNNEI. The CDR3 totals 13 residues. V gave up 6 bases and J gave up 0 bases, with 7 bases separating them. Here the CDR3 reads CASSGESTDTQYF. In DNA, the CDR3 is TGTGCCAGCAGCGGGGAAAGCACAGATACGCAGTATTTT. The full variable domain, rest sourced from reference TRBV2 and TRBJ2-3, is EPEVTQTPSHQVTQMGQEVILRCVPISNHLYFYWYRQILGQKVEFLVSFYNNEISEKSEIFDDQFSVERPDGSNFTLKIRSTKLEDSAMYFCASSGESTDTQYFGPGTRLTVL.

The chain is built from TRBV18 and TRBJ1-1; no clear D gene. Germline CDR1 and CDR2: KGHSH and LQKENI. The CDR3 is 14 amino acids. V was clipped by 3 bases and J by 0 bases, with 8 bases between them. CDR3 protein: CASSPGRMNTEAFF. In DNA form, the CDR3 reads TGTGCCAGCTCACCTGGGAGGATGAACACTGAAGCTTTCTTT.

The J gene is TRBJ1-1, the V gene TRBV29-1; D is unclear. The germline V gene has CDR1 SQVTM and CDR2 ANQGSEA. V was clipped by 0 bases and J by 11 bases, with 10 bases between them. This CDR3 region has 11 residues. The CDR3 spells CSVEDPVYAFF. DNA of the CDR3: TGCAGCGTTGAAGATCCTGTCTATGCTTTCTTT.

This chain links TRBV6-1 with TRBJ2-1; D is undetermined. This CDR3 is built from 13 residues. Trimming left V 6 bases short and J 4 bases short, with 10 bases between. Germline CDR1 reads MNHNS; CDR2 reads SASEGT. The CDR3 coding sequence is TGTGCCAGCAGCAAGGTCGGGTACAATGAGCAGTTCTTC. This codes for CASSKVGYNEQFF.

The chain couples TRBV6-5 to TRBJ1-5; D is unresolved. The germline gives CDR1 MNHEY, CDR2 SVGAGI. Trimming removed 2 bases from V and 3 bases from J, with 5 bases in between. This CDR3 is 13 amino acids long. The CDR3 bases are TGTGCCAGCAGTTACAGCCCCAATCAGCCCCAGCATTTT. It codes for CASSYSPNQPQHF.

CDR3: CASSYSPGVHYGYTF. The CDR3 nucleotides read TGTGCCAGCAGTTACTCTCCAGGGGTCCACTATGGCTACACCTTC. The chain links TRBV6-5 to TRBJ1-2; D possibly corresponds to TRBD1 (6 bases). The CDR3 runs to 15 residues. Germline assignment: CDR1 MNHEY and CDR2 SVGAGI. The germline V and J ends were trimmed by 0 bases and 3 bases, with 11 bases remaining between them.

The rearrangement joins TRBV7-8 to TRBJ2-7; no reliable D call. The CDR3 totals 15 residues. Looked up from germline, CDR1 is SGHVS and CDR2 is FQNEAQ. The V gene lost 1 base and the J gene lost 2 bases, with 12 bases spanning the gap. The CDR3 DNA reads as TGTGCCAGCAGCTTAGAAGCTAAGAGCGCCTACGAGCAGTACTTC. It yields the protein CASSLEAKSAYEQYF. Complete variable domain (other parts from reference TRBV7-8 and TRBJ2-7): GAGVSQSPRYKVAKRGQDVALRCDPISGHVSLFWYQQALGQGPEFLTYFQNEAQLDKSGLPSDRFFAERPEGSVSTLKIQRTQQEDSAVYLCASSLEAKSAYEQYFGPGTRLTVT.

V usage is TRBV7-2 and J usage is TRBJ1-2, with D unresolved. The CDR3 has 13 amino acids. The germline V gene encodes CDR1 SGHTA and CDR2 FQGNSA. V was pared by 1 base and J by 8 bases, with 11 bases between. In DNA form, the CDR3 reads TGTGCCAGCAGCTTAGGTCCGGGGAGGGGCTACACCTTC. The encoded protein is CASSLGPGRGYTF.